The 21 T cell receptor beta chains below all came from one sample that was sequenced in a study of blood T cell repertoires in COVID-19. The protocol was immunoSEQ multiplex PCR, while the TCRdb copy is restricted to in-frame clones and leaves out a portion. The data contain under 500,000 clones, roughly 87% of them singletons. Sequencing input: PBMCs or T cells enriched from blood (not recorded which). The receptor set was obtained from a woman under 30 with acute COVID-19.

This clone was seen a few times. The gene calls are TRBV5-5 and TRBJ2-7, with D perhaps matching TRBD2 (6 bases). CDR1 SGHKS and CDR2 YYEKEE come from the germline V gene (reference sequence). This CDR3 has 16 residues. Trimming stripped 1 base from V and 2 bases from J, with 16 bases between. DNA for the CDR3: TGTGCCAGCAGCTTGAGCGTTCCCGGACTACCCTACGAGCAGTACTTC. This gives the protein CASSLSVPGLPYEQYF.

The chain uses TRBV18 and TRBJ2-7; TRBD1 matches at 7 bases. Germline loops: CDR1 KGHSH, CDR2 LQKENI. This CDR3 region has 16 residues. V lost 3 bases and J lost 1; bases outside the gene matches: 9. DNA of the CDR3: TGTGCCAGCTCACCGAGCCGGGACAGAGGATCCTACGAGCAGTACTTC. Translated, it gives CASSPSRDRGSYEQYF.

CDR3 DNA sequence: TGTGCCAGCTCATTATCTGAAAAACTGTTTTTT. This gives the protein CASSLSEKLFF. V is TRBV18 and J is TRBJ1-4; D is unresolved. V was shortened by 5 bases and J by 7 bases, with 5 bases between the two germline ends. The germline V gene encodes CDR1 KGHSH and CDR2 LQKENI. The CDR3 runs to 11 residues.

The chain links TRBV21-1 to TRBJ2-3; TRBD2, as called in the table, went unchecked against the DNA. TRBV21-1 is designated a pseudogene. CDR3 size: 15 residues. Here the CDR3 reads CASNKLAESTDTQYF. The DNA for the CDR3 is TGTGCCAGCAACAAACTAGCGGAGAGCACAGATACGCAGTATTTT.

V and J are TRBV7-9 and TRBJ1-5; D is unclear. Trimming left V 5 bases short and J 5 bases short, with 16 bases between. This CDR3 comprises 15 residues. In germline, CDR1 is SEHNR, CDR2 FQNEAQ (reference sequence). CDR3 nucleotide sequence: TGTGCCAGCAGCCGTAATTCGGGGTTGGATCAGCCCCAGCATTTT. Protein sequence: CASSRNSGLDQPQHF.

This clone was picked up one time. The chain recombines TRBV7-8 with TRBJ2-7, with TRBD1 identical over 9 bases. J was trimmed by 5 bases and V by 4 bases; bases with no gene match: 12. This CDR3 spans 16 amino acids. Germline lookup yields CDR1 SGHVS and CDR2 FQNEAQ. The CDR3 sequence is CASSYSPGQGIDEQYF. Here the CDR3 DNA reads TGTGCCAGCAGCTACTCACCGGGACAGGGTATTGACGAGCAGTACTTC.

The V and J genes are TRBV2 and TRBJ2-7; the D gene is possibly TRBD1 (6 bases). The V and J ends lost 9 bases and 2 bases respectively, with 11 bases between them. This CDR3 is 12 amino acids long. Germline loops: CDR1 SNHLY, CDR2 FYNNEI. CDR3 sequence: CASLDRTYEQYF. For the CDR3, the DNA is TGTGCCAGTCTTGACAGGACCTACGAGCAGTACTTC.

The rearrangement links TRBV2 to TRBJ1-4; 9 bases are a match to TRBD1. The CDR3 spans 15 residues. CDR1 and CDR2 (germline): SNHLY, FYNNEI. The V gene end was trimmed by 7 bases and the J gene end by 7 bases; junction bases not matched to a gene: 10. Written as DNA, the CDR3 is TGTGCCAGCACGGGACAGGGATTGTATGGTGAAAAACTGTTTTTT. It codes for CASTGQGLYGEKLFF. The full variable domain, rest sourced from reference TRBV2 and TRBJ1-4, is EPEVTQTPSHQVTQMGQEVILRCVPISNHLYFYWYRQILGQKVEFLVSFYNNEISEKSEIFDDQFSVERPDGSNFTLKIRSTKLEDSAMYFCASTGQGLYGEKLFFGSGTQLSVL.

The CDR3 is CASGLDSNEQFF. The CDR3 bases are TGTGCTAGTGGTTTGGACAGTAATGAGCAGTTCTTC. This chain connects TRBV12-5 to TRBJ2-1; D gene uncertain. Looked up from germline, CDR1 is LGHNT and CDR2 is FRNRAP. The CDR3 runs 12 residues. V was shortened by 1 base and J by 7 bases, with 5 bases between the two germline ends.

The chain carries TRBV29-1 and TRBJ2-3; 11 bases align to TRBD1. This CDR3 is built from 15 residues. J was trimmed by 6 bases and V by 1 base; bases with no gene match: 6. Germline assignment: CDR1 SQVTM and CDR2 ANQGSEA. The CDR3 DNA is TGCAGCGTTGAAGGGACAGGGGGCGGATTGGATACGCAGTATTTT. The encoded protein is CSVEGTGGGLDTQYF.

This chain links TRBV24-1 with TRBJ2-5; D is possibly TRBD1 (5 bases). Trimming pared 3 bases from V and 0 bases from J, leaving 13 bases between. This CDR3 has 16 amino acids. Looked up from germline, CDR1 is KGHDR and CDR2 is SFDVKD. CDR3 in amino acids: CATSDGPSTDQETQYF. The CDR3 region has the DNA TGTGCCACCAGTGATGGTCCTTCGACAGACCAAGAGACCCAGTACTTC.

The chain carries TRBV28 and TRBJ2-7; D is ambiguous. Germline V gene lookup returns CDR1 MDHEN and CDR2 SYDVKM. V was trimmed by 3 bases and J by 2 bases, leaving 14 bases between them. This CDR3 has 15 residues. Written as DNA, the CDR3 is TGTGCCAGCAGTTTTCTGGCAGGTGACACCTACGAGCAGTACTTC. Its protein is CASSFLAGDTYEQYF.

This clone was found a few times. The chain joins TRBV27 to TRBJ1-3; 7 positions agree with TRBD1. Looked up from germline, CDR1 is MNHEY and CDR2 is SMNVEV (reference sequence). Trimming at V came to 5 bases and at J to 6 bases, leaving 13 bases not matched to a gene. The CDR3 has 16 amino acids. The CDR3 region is CASSPQDRAGVNTIYF. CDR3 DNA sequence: TGTGCCAGCAGTCCCCAAGACAGGGCCGGCGTAAACACCATATATTTT.

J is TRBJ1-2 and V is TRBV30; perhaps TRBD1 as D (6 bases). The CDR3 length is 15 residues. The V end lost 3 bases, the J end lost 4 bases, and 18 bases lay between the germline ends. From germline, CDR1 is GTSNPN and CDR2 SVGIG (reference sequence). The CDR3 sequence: CAWSPWGGRIYGYTF. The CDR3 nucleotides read TGTGCCTGGAGCCCATGGGGGGGGCGAATCTATGGCTACACCTTC.

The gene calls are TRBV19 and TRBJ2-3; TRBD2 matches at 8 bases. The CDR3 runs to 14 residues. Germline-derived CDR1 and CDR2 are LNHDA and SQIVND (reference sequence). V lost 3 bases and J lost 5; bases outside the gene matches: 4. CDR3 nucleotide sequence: TGTGCCAGTAGTATCGGGGCGGGGGGAGATACGCAGTATTTT. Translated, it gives CASSIGAGGDTQYF.

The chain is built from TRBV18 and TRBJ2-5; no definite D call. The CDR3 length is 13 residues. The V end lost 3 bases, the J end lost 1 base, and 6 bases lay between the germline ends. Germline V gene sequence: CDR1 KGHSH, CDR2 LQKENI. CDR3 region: CASSPSSQETQYF. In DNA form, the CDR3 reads TGTGCCAGCTCACCGTCCTCCCAAGAGACCCAGTACTTC. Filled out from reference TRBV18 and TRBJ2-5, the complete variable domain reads NAGVMQNPRHLVRRRGQEARLRCSPMKGHSHVYWYRQLPEEGLKFMVYLQKENIIDESGMPKERFSAEFPKEGPSILRIQQVVRGDSAAYFCASSPSSQETQYFGPGTRLLVL.

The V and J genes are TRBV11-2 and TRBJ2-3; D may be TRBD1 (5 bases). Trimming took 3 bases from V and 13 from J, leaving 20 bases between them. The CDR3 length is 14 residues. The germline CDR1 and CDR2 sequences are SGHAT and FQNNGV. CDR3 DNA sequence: TGTGCCAGCAGCTTCCCCCCTAGGCAGGGCGAGAAGTATTTT. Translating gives CASSFPPRQGEKYF. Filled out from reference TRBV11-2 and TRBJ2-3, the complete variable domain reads EAGVAQSPRYKIIEKRQSVAFWCNPISGHATLYWYQQILGQGPKLLIQFQNNGVVDDSQLPKDRFSAERLKGVDSTLKIQPAKLEDSAVYLCASSFPPRQGEKYFGPGTRLTVL.

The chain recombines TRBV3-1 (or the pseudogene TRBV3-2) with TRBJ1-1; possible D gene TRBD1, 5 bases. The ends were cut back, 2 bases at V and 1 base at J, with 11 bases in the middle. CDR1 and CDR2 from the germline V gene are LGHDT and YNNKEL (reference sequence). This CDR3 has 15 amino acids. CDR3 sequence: CASSQQGLENTEAFF. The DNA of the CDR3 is TGTGCCAGCAGCCAACAGGGTTTGGAGAACACTGAAGCTTTCTTT.

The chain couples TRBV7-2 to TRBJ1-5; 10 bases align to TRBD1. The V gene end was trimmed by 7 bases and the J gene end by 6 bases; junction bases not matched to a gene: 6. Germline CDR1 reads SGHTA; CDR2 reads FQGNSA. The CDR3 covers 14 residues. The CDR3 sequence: CASTFGQGGQPQHF. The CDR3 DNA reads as TGTGCCAGCACCTTTGGACAGGGGGGTCAGCCCCAGCATTTT.

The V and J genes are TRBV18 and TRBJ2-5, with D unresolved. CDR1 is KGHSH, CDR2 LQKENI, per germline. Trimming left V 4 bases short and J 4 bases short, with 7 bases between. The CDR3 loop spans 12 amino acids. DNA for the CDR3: TGTGCCAGCTCACTCTACGGAGAGACCCAGTACTTC. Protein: CASSLYGETQYF.

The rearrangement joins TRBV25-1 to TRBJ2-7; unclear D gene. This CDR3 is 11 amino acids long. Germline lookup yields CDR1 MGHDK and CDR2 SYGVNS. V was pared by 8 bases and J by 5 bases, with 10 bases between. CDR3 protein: CASARLHEQYF. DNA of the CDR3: TGTGCCAGCGCTCGTCTACACGAGCAGTACTTC.